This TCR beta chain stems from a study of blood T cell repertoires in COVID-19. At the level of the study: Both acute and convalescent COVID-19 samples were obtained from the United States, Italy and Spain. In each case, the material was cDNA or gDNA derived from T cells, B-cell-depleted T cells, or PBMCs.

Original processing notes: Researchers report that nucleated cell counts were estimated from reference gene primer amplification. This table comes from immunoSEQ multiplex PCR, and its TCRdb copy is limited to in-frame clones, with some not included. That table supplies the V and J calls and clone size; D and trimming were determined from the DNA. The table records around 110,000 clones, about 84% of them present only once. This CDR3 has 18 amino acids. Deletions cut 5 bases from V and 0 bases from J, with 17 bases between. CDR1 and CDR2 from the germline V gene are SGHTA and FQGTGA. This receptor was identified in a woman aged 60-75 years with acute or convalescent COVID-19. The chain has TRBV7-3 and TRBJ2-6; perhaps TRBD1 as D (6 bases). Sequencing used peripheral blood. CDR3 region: CASSPYGDKFSGANVLTF. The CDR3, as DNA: TGTGCCAGCAGCCCTTATGGGGACAAATTCTCTGGGGCCAACGTCCTGACTTTC.